This T cell receptor beta chain was recovered during a study of cytomegalovirus exposure and HLA in healthy donors. The study's findings and limits: One later analysis, an examination of the 90 to 150 validation repertoires, found that first-cohort TCR clusters tended to co-occur in them. As confirmed in vitro, a few CMV-associated chains were specific for CMV antigens.

Per the germline V gene, CDR1 is SNHLY and CDR2 is FYNNEI. The CDR3 loop spans 12 amino acids. The V end was cut by 6 bases, the J end by 7 bases, with 10 bases between. Note on this clone: Its antigen is as yet unknown.

A 120-subject validation cohort, separate from the roughly 680-subject first cohort, supplied the donors. Sequenced by immunoSEQ multiplex PCR; TCRdb stores in-frame clones only, minus some. Of under 200,000 clones listed, roughly 89% are singletons. V gene TRBV2 combines with J gene TRBJ2-1; D unresolved. The receptor's source is a woman between 18 and 29 years old in good health and CMV-seropositive. Sequenced sample: PBMCs. Written as DNA, the CDR3 is TGTGCCAGCAGCGAGTTTCGGAATGAGCAGTTCTTC. This translates into CASSEFRNEQFF.